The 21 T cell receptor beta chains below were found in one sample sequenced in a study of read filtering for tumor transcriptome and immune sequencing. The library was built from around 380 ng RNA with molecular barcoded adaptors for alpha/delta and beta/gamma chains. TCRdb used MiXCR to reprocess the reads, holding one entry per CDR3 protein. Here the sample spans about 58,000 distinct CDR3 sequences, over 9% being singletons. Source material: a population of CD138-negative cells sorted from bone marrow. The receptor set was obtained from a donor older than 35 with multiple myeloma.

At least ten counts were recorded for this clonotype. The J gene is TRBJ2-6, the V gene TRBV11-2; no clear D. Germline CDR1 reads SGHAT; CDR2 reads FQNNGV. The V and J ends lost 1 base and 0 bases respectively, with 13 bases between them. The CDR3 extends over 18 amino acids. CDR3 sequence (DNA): TGTGCCAGCAGCTTAGTCTCGATTCAATACTCTGGGGCCAACGTCCTGACTTTC. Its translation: CASSLVSIQYSGANVLTF.

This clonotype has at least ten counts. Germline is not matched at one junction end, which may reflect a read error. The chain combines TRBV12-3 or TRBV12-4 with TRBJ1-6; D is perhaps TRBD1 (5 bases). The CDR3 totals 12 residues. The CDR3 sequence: CASSHQRDPFFF. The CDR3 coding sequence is TGTGCCAGCAGTCATCAACGGGACCCGTTTTTCTTT.

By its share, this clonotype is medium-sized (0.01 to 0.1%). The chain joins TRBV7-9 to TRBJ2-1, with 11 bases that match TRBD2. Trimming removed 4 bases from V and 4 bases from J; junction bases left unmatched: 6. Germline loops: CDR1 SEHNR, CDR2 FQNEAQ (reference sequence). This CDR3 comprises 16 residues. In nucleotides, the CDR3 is TGTGCCAGCAGCTCCAGGCTAGCGGGGGGATACAATGAGCAGTTCTTC. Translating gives CASSSRLAGGYNEQFF.

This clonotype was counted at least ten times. The CDR3 is CASSRGTGVPNEQFF. For the CDR3, the DNA is TGTGCCAGCAGCCGGGGGACAGGGGTTCCAAATGAGCAGTTCTTC. The chain carries TRBV2 and TRBJ2-1; 10 bases fit TRBD1. V was clipped by 6 bases and J by 7 bases; unmatched bases: 9. The CDR3 spans 15 residues. Germline V gene sequence: CDR1 SNHLY, CDR2 FYNNEI. Variable domain in full (rest from reference TRBV2 and TRBJ2-1): EPEVTQTPSHQVTQMGQEVILRCVPISNHLYFYWYRQILGQKVEFLVSFYNNEISEKSEIFDDQFSVERPDGSNFTLKIRSTKLEDSAMYFCASSRGTGVPNEQFFGPGTRLTVL.

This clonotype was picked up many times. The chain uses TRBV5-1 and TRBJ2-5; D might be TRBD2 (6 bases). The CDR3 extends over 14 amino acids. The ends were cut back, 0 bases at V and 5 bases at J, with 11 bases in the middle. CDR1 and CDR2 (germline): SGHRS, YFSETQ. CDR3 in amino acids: CASSLDAGWETQYF. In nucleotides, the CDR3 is TGCGCCAGCAGCTTGGACGCGGGGTGGGAGACCCAGTACTTC.

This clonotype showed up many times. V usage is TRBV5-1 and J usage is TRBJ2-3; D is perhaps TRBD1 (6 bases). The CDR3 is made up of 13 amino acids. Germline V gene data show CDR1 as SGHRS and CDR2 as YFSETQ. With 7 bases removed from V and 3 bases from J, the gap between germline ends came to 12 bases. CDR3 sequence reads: CASGEGGTDTQYF. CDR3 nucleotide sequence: TGCGCCAGCGGGGAAGGGGGAACAGATACGCAGTATTTT.

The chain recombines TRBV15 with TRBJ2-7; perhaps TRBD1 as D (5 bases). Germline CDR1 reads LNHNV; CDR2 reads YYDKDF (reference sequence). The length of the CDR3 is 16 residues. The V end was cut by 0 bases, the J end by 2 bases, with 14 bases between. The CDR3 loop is CATSRDKSGRTYEQYF. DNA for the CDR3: TGTGCCACCAGCAGAGATAAGTCAGGGCGCACCTACGAGCAGTACTTC.

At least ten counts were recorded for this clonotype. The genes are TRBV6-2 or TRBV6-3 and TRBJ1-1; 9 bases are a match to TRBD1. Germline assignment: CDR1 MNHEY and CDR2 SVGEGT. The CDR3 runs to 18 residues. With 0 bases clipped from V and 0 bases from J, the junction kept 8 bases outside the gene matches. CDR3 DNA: TGTGCCAGCAGTTACTCGGCCGGGACAGGGACCCTGAACACTGAAGCTTTCTTT. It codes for CASSYSAGTGTLNTEAFF.

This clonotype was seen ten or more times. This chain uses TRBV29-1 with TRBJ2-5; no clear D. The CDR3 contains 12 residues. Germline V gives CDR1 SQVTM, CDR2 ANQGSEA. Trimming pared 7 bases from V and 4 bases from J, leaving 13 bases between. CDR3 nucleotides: TGCAGCGCCAAGGGTCCTACAGAGACCCAGTACTTC. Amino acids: CSAKGPTETQYF.

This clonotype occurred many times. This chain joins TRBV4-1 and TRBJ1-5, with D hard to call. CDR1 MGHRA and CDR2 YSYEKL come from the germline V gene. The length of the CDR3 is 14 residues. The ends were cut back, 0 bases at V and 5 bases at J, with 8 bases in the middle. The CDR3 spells CASSQDLEDQPQHF. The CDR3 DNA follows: TGCGCCAGCAGCCAAGATCTGGAGGATCAGCCCCAGCATTTT.

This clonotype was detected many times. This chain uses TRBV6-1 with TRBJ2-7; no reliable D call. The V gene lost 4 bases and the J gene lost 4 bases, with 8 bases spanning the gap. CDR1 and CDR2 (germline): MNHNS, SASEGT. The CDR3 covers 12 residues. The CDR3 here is CASSVGMYEQYF. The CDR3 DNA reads TGTGCCAGCAGTGTTGGGATGTACGAGCAGTACTTC.

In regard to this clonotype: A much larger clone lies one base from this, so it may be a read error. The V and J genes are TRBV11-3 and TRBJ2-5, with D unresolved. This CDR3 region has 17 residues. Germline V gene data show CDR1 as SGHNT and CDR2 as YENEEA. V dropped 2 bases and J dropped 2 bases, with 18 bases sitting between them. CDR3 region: CASSLSPLIGKQETQYF. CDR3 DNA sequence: TGTGCCAGCAGCTTATCTCCTTTGATAGGAAAGCAAGAGACCCAGTACTTC.

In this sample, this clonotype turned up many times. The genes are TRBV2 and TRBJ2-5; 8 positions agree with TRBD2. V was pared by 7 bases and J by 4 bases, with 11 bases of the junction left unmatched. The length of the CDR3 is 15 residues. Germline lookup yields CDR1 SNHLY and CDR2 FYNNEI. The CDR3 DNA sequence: TGTGCCAGCAAAGAATCCCTTAGCGGGGTAGAGACCCAGTACTTC. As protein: CASKESLSGVETQYF.

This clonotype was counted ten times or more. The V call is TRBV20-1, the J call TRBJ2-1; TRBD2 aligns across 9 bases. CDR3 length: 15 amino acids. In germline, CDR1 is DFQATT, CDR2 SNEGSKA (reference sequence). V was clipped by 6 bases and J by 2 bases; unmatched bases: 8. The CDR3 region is CSAIDTSGPYNEQFF. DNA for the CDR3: TGCAGTGCAATAGATACTAGCGGGCCCTACAATGAGCAGTTCTTC.

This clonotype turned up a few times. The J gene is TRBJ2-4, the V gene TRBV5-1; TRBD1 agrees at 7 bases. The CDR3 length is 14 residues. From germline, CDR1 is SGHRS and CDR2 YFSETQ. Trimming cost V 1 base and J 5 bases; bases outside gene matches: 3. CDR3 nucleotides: TGCGCCAGCAGCTTGCCTGGGACAGAAAACATTCAGTACTTC. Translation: CASSLPGTENIQYF.

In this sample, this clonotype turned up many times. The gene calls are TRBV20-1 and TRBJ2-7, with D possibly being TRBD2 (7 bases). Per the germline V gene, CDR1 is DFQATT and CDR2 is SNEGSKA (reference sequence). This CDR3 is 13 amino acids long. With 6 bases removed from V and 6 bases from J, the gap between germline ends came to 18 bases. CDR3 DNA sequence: TGCAGTGCAGAGGGGGGGAATCGCGGCGAGCAGTACTTC. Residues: CSAEGGNRGEQYF.

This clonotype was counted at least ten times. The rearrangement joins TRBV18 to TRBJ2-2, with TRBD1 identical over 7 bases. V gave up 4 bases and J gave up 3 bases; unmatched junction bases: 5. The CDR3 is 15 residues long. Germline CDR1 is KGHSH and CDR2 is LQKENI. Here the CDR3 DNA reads TGTGCCAGCTCACAAGACAGGGCGGACACCGGGGAGCTGTTTTTT. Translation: CASSQDRADTGELFF.

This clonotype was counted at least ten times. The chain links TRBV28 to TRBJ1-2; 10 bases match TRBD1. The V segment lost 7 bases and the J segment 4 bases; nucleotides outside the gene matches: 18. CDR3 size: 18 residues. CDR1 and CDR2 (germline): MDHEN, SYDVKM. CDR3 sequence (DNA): TGTGCCAGCACCCCCCGGCGGGACAGGGGCCCTTGGGGCTATGGCTACACCTTC. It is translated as CASTPRRDRGPWGYGYTF.

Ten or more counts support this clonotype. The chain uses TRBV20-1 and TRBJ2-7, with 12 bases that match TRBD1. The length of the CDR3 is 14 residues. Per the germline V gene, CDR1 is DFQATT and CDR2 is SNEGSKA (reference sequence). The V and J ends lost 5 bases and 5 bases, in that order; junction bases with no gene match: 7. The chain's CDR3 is CSAEGQGADDEQYF. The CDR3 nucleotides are TGCAGTGCTGAGGGACAGGGGGCGGACGACGAGCAGTACTTC.

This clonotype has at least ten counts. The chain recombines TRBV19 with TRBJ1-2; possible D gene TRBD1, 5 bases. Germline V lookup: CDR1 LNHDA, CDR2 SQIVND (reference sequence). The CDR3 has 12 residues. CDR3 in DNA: TGTGCGACTGGGACCCCAGGCTATGGCTACACCTTC. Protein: CATGTPGYGYTF.

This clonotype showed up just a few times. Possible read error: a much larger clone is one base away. As DNA, the CDR3 is TGCGCCAGCAGCCAAGATCAAACCCCAGTGTACGGGCAGTACTTC. This codes for CASSQDQTPVYGQYF. The V call is TRBV4-1, the J call TRBJ2-7; D remains unclear. Germline assignment: CDR1 MGHRA and CDR2 YSYEKL. The CDR3 loop spans 15 amino acids.